This entry features one T cell receptor beta chain sequence. The CDR3 does not close with the conserved phenylalanine or tryptophan, likely indicating a read error. The CDR3 runs to 14 residues. Losses at the gene ends were 2 bases for V and 3 bases for J; bases not matched to a gene: 2. Germline lookup yields CDR1 KGHDR and CDR2 SFDVKD. This sample stems from a study of T cells in Graves' hyperthyroidism and ophthalmopathy. The source material, RNA transcripts, was used to amplify TCR beta CDR3 regions. First-round RT-PCR targeting the TCR CDR3 was performed with the HTBI primer set. TCRdb itself ran the multiplex PCR reads through MiXCR, one entry per CDR3 protein. This table holds about 300,000 distinct CDR3 sequences, approximately 16% found once.

Sequencing was done on a sample of blood. The chain combines TRBV24-1 with TRBJ2-5, with 7 bases lining up with TRBD1. The TCR sequence derives from a man aged 25 to 40 with Graves' hyperthyroidism. CDR3 in DNA: TGTGCCACCAGTGATTACAGGGGAGAAGAGACCCAGTACTCC. Protein product: CATSDYRGEETQYS.